This T cell receptor (beta chain) was found in a study of CD8 T cells in ankylosing spondylitis. Study results and caveats: Certain motif variants had earlier been reported in reactive arthritis synovial fluid and blood. The authors reported significant enrichment of disease-linked clones in matched ankylosing spondylitis synovial fluid. In peripheral blood, disease-linked CD8+ clones occurred at relatively low frequencies. Seemingly characteristic of ankylosing spondylitis blood was a TCR beta motif consisting of eight highly homologous variants.

In this sample, this clonotype turned up many times. Its antigen is unknown. Each TCR beta library was made by quantitative 5'-RACE that incorporated molecular barcodes. TCRdb processed the 5' RACE reads anew with MiXCR; each CDR3 protein has one entry. This repertoire shows fewer than 550,000 distinct CDR3 sequences, over 4% found once; its top ten account for under 4.5%. V dropped 4 bases and J dropped 8 bases, with 8 bases sitting between them. The germline V gene has CDR1 SQVTM and CDR2 ANQGSEA. The CDR3 consists of 10 residues. The receptor was isolated from a male donor with ankylosing spondylitis. The sequencing sample was made of blood, either unsorted or a sorted T cell fraction (not recorded which). This chain joins TRBV29-1 and TRBJ1-1; D is ambiguous. The CDR3 DNA sequence: TGCAGCGTTGGAGGGTACGAAGCTTTCTTT. This sequence encodes CSVGGYEAFF.